This record covers a single T cell receptor beta chain. The antigen is undetermined. TCRdb reanalysed the RT-PCR reads using MiXCR and keeps one entry per CDR3 protein. The sample includes about 500,000 distinct CDR3 sequences, roughly 13% of them seen just once. Germline CDR1 SGDLS, CDR2 YYNGEE. CDR3 length equals 16 residues. Trimming at V came to 4 bases and at J to 4 bases, leaving 7 bases not matched to a gene. The record originates from a study of response to subunit inactivated influenza vaccine. Overall study results and limits: Authors proposed each seasonal influenza vaccination draws in few new T cells.

This TCR was sampled from a man aged 50 to 59 who received an inactivated influenza vaccine. V and J are TRBV9 and TRBJ2-1; the match to TRBD2 covers 11 bases. The sample consisted of PBMCs from blood, taken roughly 46 days after vaccination. The CDR3 protein is CASSLTGLAAYNEQFF. CDR3 nucleotides: TGTGCCAGCAGCTTGACGGGACTAGCGGCTTACAATGAGCAGTTCTTC.